This T cell receptor beta chain stems from a study of CD8 T cells in Susac syndrome. General study findings and limits: The study acknowledged a relatively small number of individuals in its TCR sequencing and HLA analysis.

This CDR3 contains 14 residues. V was pared by 1 base and J by 8 bases, with 12 bases between. The germline V gene has CDR1 GTSNPN and CDR2 SVGIG (reference sequence). The authors carried out high-throughput sequencing of TCR beta. They applied it to CD8+ and CD4+ T cells obtained from blood. The multiple sclerosis control group comprised treatment-naive patients with stable or active relapsing-remitting disease. It was with random hexamers that roughly 0.45 to 1 ug RNA was reverse transcribed. TCRdb used MiXCR to reprocess the immunoSEQ multiplex PCR reads, holding one entry per CDR3 protein. The data show around 200,000 distinct CDR3 sequences, nearly 97% seen once. Worth noting for this clonotype: Its antigen remains unknown.

The sequenced sample consisted of CD4+ T cells from PBMCs. The chain couples TRBV30 to TRBJ1-6, with a possible D match to TRBD1 (5 bases). The sequence was collected from a human donor with multiple sclerosis. In DNA form, the CDR3 reads TGTGCCTGGAGTGCCGGGACGAGGGATTCACCCCTCCACTTT. This codes for CAWSAGTRDSPLHF.